What follows are 9 T cell receptor beta chains derived from one specimen sequenced in a study of T-cell memory formation after mild COVID-19. One entry per CDR3 protein, called by TCRdb with MiXCR from the 5' RACE reads. The data contain a few hundred thousand distinct CDR3 sequences, approximately 24% of them seen just once; the ten biggest clones take up around 8.1%. Input material: PBMCs or a T cell subset sorted from them (not recorded which). The receptors stem from an adult woman who had mild COVID-19 (a few samples of this study predate the infection). Cell type and time point are not known.

The sample holds a few counts of this clonotype. This chain links TRBV7-8 with TRBJ2-3, with D tentatively TRBD1 or TRBD2 (5 bases each). CDR1 and CDR2 (germline): SGHVS, FQNEAQ. The CDR3 is 18 amino acids. Trimming took off 5 bases at V and 3 bases at J, with 24 bases between the two ends. This CDR3 reads CASSAEPFERGNTDTQYF. The CDR3 DNA sequence: TGTGCCAGCAGCGCAGAACCGTTTGAGAGGGGCAATACAGATACGCAGTATTTT.

This clonotype was detected once. This sequence joins TRBV6-5 and TRBJ2-6; D is perhaps TRBD1 (6 bases). The CDR3 loop spans 16 amino acids. CDR1 is MNHEY, CDR2 SVGAGI, per germline. V gave up 6 bases and J gave up 0 bases, with 12 bases separating them. The CDR3 here is CASSLQGASGANVLTF. CDR3 nucleotide sequence: TGTGCCAGCAGCCTACAGGGTGCCTCTGGGGCCAACGTCCTGACTTTC.

In regard to this clonotype: A junction end diverges from the germline sequence, so it may reflect a read error. The V gene is TRBV29-1, the J gene TRBJ1-1; no clear D gene. CDR1 and CDR2 from the germline V gene are SQVTM and ANQGSEA. The CDR3 totals 12 residues. The CDR3: CSVGEVNTESFF. CDR3 in DNA: TGCAGCGTTGGTGAGGTCAACACTGAATCTTTCTTT.

The table lists this clonotype with a few counts. The chain employs TRBV6-5 and TRBJ1-1; no clear D. Germline V gene lookup returns CDR1 MNHEY and CDR2 SVGAGI. V lost 2 bases and J lost 0, with 13 bases in between. This CDR3 contains 16 residues. CDR3 DNA: TGTGCCAGCAGTTACGACGAGAAGCCCCTGAACACTGAAGCTTTCTTT. This sequence encodes CASSYDEKPLNTEAFF.

This clonotype was observed at least ten times. V gene TRBV7-2 combines with J gene TRBJ2-1; D may be TRBD2 (6 bases). Germline CDR1 SGHTA, CDR2 FQGNSA. CDR3 size: 15 residues. Trimming stripped 5 bases from V and 2 bases from J, with 13 bases between. CDR3 coding DNA: TGTGCCAGCAGCCAGATGGGGGGAGCCTACAATGAGCAGTTCTTC. Translation: CASSQMGGAYNEQFF.

This chain connects TRBV29-1 to TRBJ2-3; TRBD1 might be the D (5 bases). This CDR3 has 12 amino acids. V gave up 3 bases and J gave up 5 bases, with 9 bases separating them. Germline CDR1 is SQVTM and CDR2 is ANQGSEA. CDR3 sequence reads: CSVDQGGDTQYF. CDR3 sequence (DNA): TGCAGCGTTGACCAGGGTGGAGATACGCAGTATTTT.

In DNA, the CDR3 is TGTGCCAGCAGTTTTGGCGTGACAGGTTATGGCTACACCTTC. Residues: CASSFGVTGYGYTF. J is TRBJ1-2 and V is TRBV12-3 or TRBV12-4; a weak D match, TRBD1 (6 bases). This CDR3 is 14 amino acids long. With 3 bases removed from V and 5 bases from J, the gap between germline ends came to 13 bases.

The rearrangement links TRBV27 to TRBJ2-1; 11 bases map to TRBD2. CDR3 length equals 16 residues. The germline CDR1 and CDR2 sequences are MNHEY and SMNVEV (reference sequence). Trimming at V came to 10 bases and at J to 4 bases, leaving 12 bases not matched to a gene. Here the CDR3 DNA reads TGTGCCACCTTCTCAAGTGGGACTAGCGGATACAATGAGCAGTTCTTC. Amino acid sequence: CATFSSGTSGYNEQFF.

This clonotype was detected only a few times. The genes are TRBV20-1 and TRBJ1-1; D is uncertain. The CDR3 sequence is 14 residues long. Trimming pared 5 bases from V and 8 bases from J, leaving 21 bases between. Germline V gene data show CDR1 as DFQATT and CDR2 as SNEGSKA (reference sequence). The CDR3 region is CSASRRVPFPEAFF. DNA of the CDR3: TGCAGTGCTTCCAGACGAGTCCCCTTCCCGGAAGCTTTCTTT.